This T cell receptor (beta chain) was sequenced for a study of shared clonotypes between healthy human individuals. This CDR3 comprises 11 residues. CDR1 is MGHRA and CDR2 is YSYEKL in the germline V gene. About this clone: A junction end diverges from the germline sequence, so it may reflect a read error.

Naive CD8 cells, CD45RO-negative and positively selected for CCR7, excluded terminally differentiated effector memory CD45RA+ cells. Clones were sequenced by immunoSEQ multiplex PCR, and TCRdb holds only the in-frame ones, with some missing. This sample has approximately 650,000 clones, with less than 97% found just once. Input material: naive CD8+ T cells sorted from blood. This receptor was taken from a woman in her 30s in good health. The chain uses TRBV4-1 and TRBJ2-7, with no clear D. Written as DNA, the CDR3 is TGTGCCAGCAGCGAAGACCACGAGCAGTACTTC. Encoded protein: CASSEDHEQYF.